These T cell receptor beta chains were read from a single sample in a study of blood T cell repertoires in COVID-19. The data were produced by immunoSEQ multiplex PCR, yet TCRdb's version contains in-frame clones alone and is incomplete. Here the sample spans approximately 150,000 clones, about 83% being singletons. The sample was peripheral blood. The receptors were gathered from a man between 65 and 85 years old who had recovered from COVID-19. CDR3s include the opening cysteine and the closing phenylalanine or tryptophan. The order of the fields is V gene, J gene, clone size, D gene, CDR3 DNA, CDR3 protein. D genes are given only for firm matches. Clone size is not always given. Where it is, it says once, few, many or a class for expanded clones.

TRBV5-1	TRBJ2-1	NA	TRBD2	TGCGCCAGCAGCTTGGCGGGACTAGCGGGAGGGTACAATGAGCAGTTCTTC	CASSLAGLAGGYNEQFF
TRBV7-2	TRBJ1-3	NA	NA	TGTGCCAGCAGCCCCAGTTCTGGAAACACCATATATTTT	CASSPSSGNTIYF
TRBV20-1	TRBJ2-1	NA	NA	TGCAGTGCTAGTTCCCAGGGGAATGAGCAGTTCTTC	CSASSQGNEQFF
TRBV5-6	TRBJ2-2	NA	NA	TGTGCCAGCAGCGTCGGACTCCGAATCTCCGGGGAGCTGTTTTTT	CASSVGLRISGELFF
TRBV12-3/TRBV12-4	TRBJ1-1	NA	NA	TGTGCCAGCAGTATACAGGTGAACACTGAAGCTTTCTTT	CASSIQVNTEAFF
TRBV4-1	TRBJ1-4	once	NA	TGCGCCAGCAGCCATAGACACTCAACTAATGAAAAACTGTTTTTT	CASSHRHSTNEKLFF
TRBV7-6	TRBJ2-2	NA	NA	TGTGCCAGCAGCCCATACTCCGACACCGGGGAGCTGTTTTTT	CASSPYSDTGELFF
TRBV19	TRBJ2-1	once	TRBD2	TGTGCCACCGTAGGGGTCAATAGCGGGAGTGACAATGAGCAGTTCTTC	CATVGVNSGSDNEQFF
TRBV6-6	TRBJ1-1	NA	NA	TGTGCCAGCAGTTCTACCTCAAACACTGAAGCTTTCTTT	CASSSTSNTEAFF
TRBV11-3	TRBJ2-7	NA	NA	TGTGCCAGCAGCTTGGAACGACAGCCCAAGGCCCGCCTTTACGAGCAGTACTTC	CASSLERQPKARLYEQYF
TRBV6-5	TRBJ2-1	NA	TRBD1	TGTGCCAGCAGACAGGGGGGCTCCTACAATGAGCAGTTCTTC	CASRQGGSYNEQFF
TRBV5-1	TRBJ2-1	NA	NA	TGCGCCAGCAGCTTGGTCGGGAGCGACAATGAGCAGTTCTTC	CASSLVGSDNEQFF
TRBV24-1	TRBJ2-3	NA	NA	TGTGCCACCAGTGATTTATCGGGGGTGGATACGCAGTATTTT	CATSDLSGVDTQYF
TRBV2	TRBJ2-2	NA	NA	TGTGCCAGCACTAGAAGATGGGACACCGGGGAGCTGTTTTTT	CASTRRWDTGELFF
TRBV5-1	TRBJ2-2	few	TRBD2	TGCGCCAGCAGCTTGGACCTGACTAGCGGGAGTGGTACCGGGGAGCTGTTTTTT	CASSLDLTSGSGTGELFF
TRBV28	TRBJ1-1	few	NA	TGTGCCAGCAGTTTTCGGAGGACCACTGAAGCTTTCTTT	CASSFRRTTEAFF
TRBV6-5	TRBJ2-2	NA	TRBD2	TGTGCCAGCAGTTACGGGGGGGAGGGACCCGGGGAGCTGTTTTTT	CASSYGGEGPGELFF
TRBV6-1	TRBJ2-1	NA	TRBD2	TGTGCCAGCAGTGAAGCACTGGGACTAGCGGAGTACAATGAGCAGTTCTTC	CASSEALGLAEYNEQFF
TRBV19	TRBJ1-1	NA	NA	TGTGCCAGTAGTATAGACAGACTCGCTGAAGCTTTCTTT	CASSIDRLAEAFF
TRBV21-1	TRBJ2-1	NA	NA	TGTGCCAGCAGCAAAGGTCTAGCGGAAAACAATGAGCAGTTCTTC	CASSKGLAENNEQFF
TRBV7-2	TRBJ2-3	NA	TRBD2	TGTGCCAGCAGCTTACAAGCGGGGGGCACAGATACGCAGTATTTT	CASSLQAGGTDTQYF
TRBV7-2	TRBJ2-5	few	NA	TGTGCCAGCAGCTTAGGGGGGTTTTTTGGGAGGGAGACCCAGTACTTC	CASSLGGFFGRETQYF
TRBV2	TRBJ2-1	NA	NA	TGTGCCAGCAGGGTAGACTACAATGAGCAGTTCTTC	CASRVDYNEQFF
TRBV19	TRBJ1-4	NA	NA	TGTGCCAGTAAAAGCCTGATTTATGAAAAACTGTTTTTT	CASKSLIYEKLFF
TRBV5-6	TRBJ2-1	NA	NA	TGTGCCAGCAACACGGGAGTGAGGAATGAGCAGTTCTTC	CASNTGVRNEQFF
TRBV14	TRBJ1-1	NA	NA	TGTGCCAGCAGCCACTTTGGGGGCAGCCGACTACGAAAGAACACTGAAGCTTTCTTT	CASSHFGGSRLRKNTEAFF
TRBV19	TRBJ1-6	NA	TRBD1	TGTGCCAGTAGTTCGTCTCCGGGACAGGGGGGTTCACCCCTCCACTTT	CASSSSPGQGGSPLHF
TRBV6-6	TRBJ2-3	NA	NA	TGTGCCAGCAGTTACGACGCGGAGATCACAGATACGCAGTATTTT	CASSYDAEITDTQYF
TRBV10-2	TRBJ2-4	NA	NA	TGCGCCAGCAGTGAGTCGATCGGGGTTGACAAAAACATTCAGTACTTC	CASSESIGVDKNIQYF
TRBV7-7	TRBJ2-1	NA	TRBD2	TGTGCTAGCAGCTCCCGACTAGCGGGATCTGAGAGTGAGCAGTTCTTC	CASSSRLAGSESEQFF
TRBV5-1	TRBJ2-2	NA	NA	TGCGCCAGCAGCTTCGGCCAGGAACCCACCGGGGAGCTGTTTTTT	CASSFGQEPTGELFF
TRBV30	TRBJ2-7	NA	TRBD2	TGTGCCTGGAGTCCTCTAGCGGGAGGCTACGAGCAGTACTTC	CAWSPLAGGYEQYF
TRBV28	TRBJ2-7	many	TRBD2	TGTGCCAGCAGTGGCCTTGAGGGAGGGCCCTACGAGCAGTACTTC	CASSGLEGGPYEQYF
TRBV5-1	TRBJ2-5	NA	TRBD2	TGCGCCAGCAGCTTCCCGACTAGCGGGGAAGAAGAGACCCAGTACTTC	CASSFPTSGEEETQYF
TRBV3-1/TRBV3-2	TRBJ2-6	NA	TRBD1	TGTGCCAGCAGCCATTCCGGGACAGGGGCCTTTGACGTCCTGACTTTC	CASSHSGTGAFDVLTF